This T cell receptor beta chain is drawn from a study of cytomegalovirus exposure and HLA in healthy donors. General study results and limits: The likely explanation for a cluster of highly shared sequence variants was sequencing artifact. The study had only CMV serostatus as immune exposure information.

Germline V lookup: CDR1 SQVTM, CDR2 ANQGSEA. V lost 4 bases to trimming and J lost 0 bases, with 13 bases between them. The CDR3 totals 14 residues. This clone was seen a handful of times. Its antigen is undetermined. The PCR ran on 60 Vbeta and 13 Jbeta primers. The method was immunoSEQ multiplex PCR; TCRdb's version includes in-frame clones alone and lacks a portion of them. The sample yields 60,000 to 90,000 clones, about 71% seen once. The rearrangement joins TRBV29-1 to TRBJ2-7; D uncertain. Sequencing was carried out using PBMCs. The sequence came from a woman aged 45-65 years in good health and CMV-seropositive. CDR3 amino acids: CSVASFESSYEQYF. The CDR3 nucleotides are TGCAGCGTTGCGAGCTTCGAGAGCTCCTACGAGCAGTACTTC.